Following are 28 T cell receptor beta chains from one sample sequenced in a study of blood T cells in healthy people across ages. Primers used in a second PCR of roughly 7 to 11 cycles were a sample-barcoded 5' primer and a J-beta primer mix. One entry per CDR3 protein, called by TCRdb with MiXCR from the 5' RACE reads. The sample includes about 1.8 million distinct CDR3 sequences, roughly 52% of them seen just once. Sequenced: blood. These TCRs come from a woman aged 40 to 49 in good health.

This chain connects TRBV7-2 to TRBJ1-2; tentative D call: TRBD1 (6 bases). CDR3 size: 19 residues. Between the trimmed V and J ends, which lost 0 bases and 6 bases, there was a span of 26 bases. Germline-derived CDR1 and CDR2 are SGHTA and FQGNSA. This CDR3 is CASSLALGRRKTGRDGYTF. In DNA, the CDR3 is TGTGCCAGCAGCTTAGCGCTGGGGCGAAGGAAGACAGGACGGGATGGCTACACCTTC.

The chain joins TRBV6-1 to TRBJ2-7; D may be TRBD1 (5 bases). This CDR3 is built from 13 residues. With 5 bases removed from V and 3 bases from J, the gap between germline ends came to 11 bases. Germline CDR1 reads MNHNS; CDR2 reads SASEGT. For the CDR3, the DNA is TGTGCCAGCAGTCCCCAGACAGTCTACGAGCAGTACTTC. Encoded protein: CASSPQTVYEQYF.

The chain is built from TRBV20-1 and TRBJ2-1; TRBD2 matches at 7 bases. CDR3 length: 16 residues. Trimming took 5 bases from V and 2 from J; bases not matched to a gene: 12. The germline gives CDR1 DFQATT, CDR2 SNEGSKA (reference sequence). CDR3 protein: CSALSPRGGPYNEQFF. CDR3 nucleotide sequence: TGCAGTGCTCTCTCCCCCCGCGGGGGACCCTACAATGAGCAGTTCTTC.

This clonotype was observed once. A much larger clonotype is one base distant, so this may be a read error. The chain has TRBV29-1 and TRBJ1-1; D perhaps matches TRBD1 (6 bases). Germline V lookup: CDR1 SQVTM, CDR2 ANQGSEA. This CDR3 contains 14 residues. CDR3 nucleotides: TGCAGCGCTGAAGATTTGCCGGGGGCTACCGAAGCTTTCTTT. Translated, it gives CSAEDLPGATEAFF.

The DNA of the CDR3 is TGTGCCAGCAGTTTGAAGGCAGTTGAAGCTTTCTTT. It encodes CASSLKAVEAFF. The genes are TRBV28 and TRBJ1-1; no firm D call. This CDR3 has 12 amino acids. Germline CDR1 reads MDHEN; CDR2 reads SYDVKM. Trimming took 3 bases from V and 7 from J, leaving 9 bases between them. Full variable domain (outside the CDR3, taken from reference TRBV28 and TRBJ1-1): DVKVTQSSRYLVKRTGEKVFLECVQDMDHENMFWYRQDPGLGLRLIYFSYDVKMKEKGDIPEGYSVSREKKERFSLILESASTNQTSMYLCASSLKAVEAFFGQGTRLTVV.

V is TRBV6-5 and J is TRBJ2-7; D gene ambiguous. Germline lookup yields CDR1 MNHEY and CDR2 SVGAGI. V was cut by 0 bases and J by 6 bases, with 15 bases left in between. The CDR3 loop spans 15 amino acids. CDR3 nucleotide sequence: TGTGCCAGCAGTTACTCGAACCAGCATTCAGCCGAGCAGTACTTC. Residues: CASSYSNQHSAEQYF.

This chain connects TRBV7-2 to TRBJ2-1; D is unclear. The J call may be mistaken, given a closer DNA end match to TRBJ2-7. The CDR3 extends over 15 amino acids. The germline V gene has CDR1 SGHTA and CDR2 FQGNSA. The CDR3 spells CASSLKAGMIYEQYF. DNA for the CDR3: TGTGCCAGCAGCTTAAAGGCTGGGATGATCTACGAGCAGTACTTC.

Notes on this clonotype: A junction end diverges from the germline sequence, so it may reflect a read error. The V and J genes are TRBV29-1 and TRBJ2-3; 7 positions agree with TRBD2. CDR1 and CDR2 from the germline V gene are SQVTM and ANQGSEA. The CDR3 runs to 13 residues. The CDR3: CSVAGGSTATQYF. DNA for the CDR3: TGCAGCGTTGCCGGGGGGTCTACAGCTACGCAGTATTTT.

This clonotype was observed a few times. The chain employs TRBV7-2 and TRBJ2-5; D gene uncertain. Judging by the DNA end, TRBJ2-7 fits better; the J call may be wrong. The length of the CDR3 is 10 residues. CDR1 and CDR2 from the germline V gene are SGHTA and FQGNSA. CDR3 sequence (DNA): TGTGCCAGCAGCTTACTCGAGCAGTACTTC. Amino acid sequence: CASSLLEQYF.

The V call is TRBV27, the J call TRBJ2-1, with D tentatively TRBD2 (7 bases). From germline, CDR1 is MNHEY and CDR2 SMNVEV (reference sequence). V dropped 6 bases and J dropped 4 bases, with 16 bases sitting between them. The CDR3 runs to 15 residues. CDR3 sequence (DNA): TGTGCCAGCAGCGCAAGGGGGGGCGTGTACAATGAGCAGTTCTTC. Translating gives CASSARGGVYNEQFF.

This clonotype was counted only a few times. The chain combines TRBV29-1 with TRBJ1-2, with TRBD1 identical over 7 bases. Germline assignment: CDR1 SQVTM and CDR2 ANQGSEA. Trimming at V came to 4 bases and at J to 0 bases, leaving 8 bases not matched to a gene. CDR3 size: 15 residues. The CDR3 sequence is CSVGGGARTNYGYTF. In DNA form, the CDR3 reads TGCAGCGTTGGAGGGGGCGCGCGTACTAACTATGGCTACACCTTC.

The chain recombines TRBV28 with TRBJ2-3, with D perhaps TRBD1 (6 bases). Trimming pared 3 bases from V and 3 bases from J, leaving 13 bases between. CDR3 length: 15 residues. Looked up from germline, CDR1 is MDHEN and CDR2 is SYDVKM. The CDR3 region is CASSFEGDNTDTQYF. Written as DNA, the CDR3 is TGTGCCAGCAGTTTTGAAGGGGACAATACAGATACGCAGTATTTT.

The chain employs TRBV20-1 and TRBJ2-4; D possibly matches TRBD1 or TRBD2 (7 bases each). The J call is uncertain, as TRBJ2-7 better fits the DNA end. Germline CDR1 DFQATT, CDR2 SNEGSKA (reference sequence). The CDR3 covers 14 residues. The CDR3 coding sequence is TGCAGTGCCTCAGGGGGGGCGGGTATTTACGAGCAGTACTTC. Amino acid sequence: CSASGGAGIYEQYF.

This clonotype was counted a few times. V is TRBV15 and J is TRBJ2-5, with 10 nucleotides matching TRBD2. V dropped 0 bases and J dropped 5; count of bases not matched to a gene: 9. The CDR3 has 17 residues. Germline V gives CDR1 LNHNV, CDR2 YYDKDF (reference sequence). The chain's CDR3 is CATSRDRSGGAYETQYF. In nucleotides, the CDR3 is TGTGCCACCAGCAGAGATCGAAGCGGGGGGGCTTACGAGACCCAGTACTTC. Together with reference TRBV15 and TRBJ2-5, the CDR3 gives the full variable domain: DAMVIQNPRYQVTQFGKPVTLSCSQTLNHNVMYWYQQKSSQAPKLLFHYYDKDFNNEADTPDNFQSRRPNTSFCFLDIRSPGLGDTAMYLCATSRDRSGGAYETQYFGPGTRLLVL.

The chain couples TRBV4-3 to TRBJ2-7; D uncertain. Germline lookup yields CDR1 LGHNA and CDR2 YSLEER. V was trimmed by 2 bases and J by 5 bases, leaving 10 bases between them. CDR3 size: 13 residues. The CDR3 loop is CASSQRGFNEQYF. The CDR3 DNA reads as TGCGCCAGCAGCCAAAGAGGCTTCAACGAGCAGTACTTC.

The chain recombines TRBV18 with TRBJ2-1, with a tentative D call TRBD2 (6 bases). The CDR3 is 13 amino acids. V was cut by 3 bases and J by 6 bases, with 9 bases left in between. The germline CDR1 and CDR2 sequences are KGHSH and LQKENI. CDR3: CASSPRGINEQFF. The DNA of the CDR3 is TGTGCCAGCTCACCGCGGGGAATCAATGAGCAGTTCTTC.

This clonotype was detected a few times. This chain joins TRBV4-1 and TRBJ2-7; 9 bases line up with TRBD1. CDR1 and CDR2 (germline): MGHRA, YSYEKL. After removal of 1 base from V and 2 bases from J, the junction contained 3 bases not matched to a gene. The CDR3 runs 15 residues. The DNA of the CDR3 is TGCGCCAGCAGCCAAGCACAGGGGGCCACCTACGAGCAGTACTTC. It specifies CASSQAQGATYEQYF.

The chain combines TRBV27 with TRBJ2-1; 9 bases align to TRBD1. The V gene's germline CDR1 is MNHEY and CDR2 SMNVEV (reference sequence). This CDR3 is built from 16 residues. Trimming at V came to 4 bases and at J to 6 bases, leaving 10 bases not matched to a gene. The CDR3 sequence: CASSSTRDRVGNEQFF. DNA for the CDR3: TGTGCCAGCAGTTCCACCCGGGACAGGGTCGGCAATGAGCAGTTCTTC.

Comment on this clonotype: A junction boundary mismatches the germline segment, possibly from a read error. CDR3 loop: CTSSPRVADEQYF. As DNA, the CDR3 is TGTACCAGCAGTCCCCGTGTGGCGGACGAGCAGTACTTC. The chain recombines TRBV28 with TRBJ2-7; no clear D. This CDR3 spans 13 amino acids. Germline CDR1 MDHEN, CDR2 SYDVKM.

This chain uses TRBV5-1 with TRBJ2-5; perhaps TRBD1 as D (6 bases). The better agreement between TRBJ2-7 and the DNA end casts doubt on the J call. CDR1 and CDR2 (germline): SGHRS, YFSETQ. The CDR3 contains 15 residues. The DNA of the CDR3 is TGCGCCAGCAGCTTGGGGGGGCTAGACAGCTCCGAGCAGTACTTC. Translation: CASSLGGLDSSEQYF.

Here the CDR3 reads CSVARARGSYEQYF. CDR3 bases: TGCAGCGTTGCAAGGGCCAGGGGATCCTACGAGCAGTACTTC. The chain joins TRBV29-1 to TRBJ2-7, with a weak D call TRBD1 (6 bases). Trimming took off 4 bases at V and 1 base at J, with 14 bases between the two ends. Germline CDR1 and CDR2: SQVTM and ANQGSEA. The CDR3 runs to 14 residues.

This clonotype was recorded a few times. The chain carries TRBV20-1 and TRBJ2-3; D is uncertain. V dropped 6 bases and J dropped 2 bases, with 6 bases sitting between them. The CDR3 extends over 11 amino acids. Germline CDR1 and CDR2: DFQATT and SNEGSKA (reference sequence). CDR3 sequence (DNA): TGCAGTGCACAGCACACAGATACGCAGTATTTT. Translation: CSAQHTDTQYF.

The V and J genes are TRBV28 and TRBJ2-7; TRBD1 aligns across 8 bases. The last part of the DNA fits TRBJ2-1 better; the J call may be wrong. The CDR3 runs 17 residues. Looked up from germline, CDR1 is MDHEN and CDR2 is SYDVKM. CDR3 bases: TGTGCCAGCAGTTTACCCCCGACAGGGGTGGGCTGGAATGAGCAGTTCTTC. It codes for CASSLPPTGVGWNEQFF.

The chain uses TRBV18 and TRBJ1-1, with D possibly being TRBD1 (5 bases). V lost 6 bases and J lost 0, with 17 bases in between. The CDR3 totals 16 residues. Germline V gene sequence: CDR1 KGHSH, CDR2 LQKENI. The CDR3 DNA reads as TGTGCCAGCTCTCCTGACAGTCTATGCATGAACACTGAAGCTTTCTTT. This encodes CASSPDSLCMNTEAFF.

This clonotype was seen a handful of times. This chain links TRBV24-1 with TRBJ2-5; D is perhaps TRBD1 or TRBD2 (5 bases each). CDR1 is KGHDR and CDR2 is SFDVKD in the germline V gene. The V end was cut by 4 bases, the J end by 1 base, with 15 bases between. This CDR3 is built from 16 residues. The CDR3 is CATSDPEVGLQETQYF. DNA for the CDR3: TGTGCCACCAGTGACCCGGAGGTGGGGCTCCAAGAGACCCAGTACTTC.

This clonotype was counted a single time. The J gene is TRBJ1-2, the V gene TRBV12-3 or TRBV12-4; tentative D call: TRBD1 (6 bases). The CDR3 has 14 residues. Deletions cut 6 bases from V and 7 bases from J, with 18 bases between. CDR3 sequence reads: CASRKREGEVGYTF. The DNA for the CDR3 is TGTGCCAGCAGGAAGCGTGAGGGGGAGGTTGGCTACACCTTC.

This clonotype has only a few counts. The chain carries TRBV28 and TRBJ2-7; D remains unclear. The DNA end is more similar to TRBJ2-5, so the J call may be wrong. The CDR3 consists of 16 residues. CDR1 MDHEN and CDR2 SYDVKM come from the germline V gene. The CDR3 loop reads CASSLSYTPRLETQYF. The CDR3 DNA reads TGTGCCAGCAGTTTATCATACACCCCAAGGTTGGAGACCCAGTACTTC.

The rearrangement uses TRBV9 and TRBJ2-6, with 10 bases aligning to TRBD1. The CDR3 loop spans 17 amino acids. Trimming at V came to 3 bases and at J to 5 bases, leaving 8 bases not matched to a gene. Germline V CDR1 and CDR2: SGDLS, YYNGEE. CDR3 region: CASSANRQGAWANVLTF. In DNA form, the CDR3 reads TGTGCCAGCAGCGCTAATCGACAGGGGGCCTGGGCCAACGTCCTGACTTTC.